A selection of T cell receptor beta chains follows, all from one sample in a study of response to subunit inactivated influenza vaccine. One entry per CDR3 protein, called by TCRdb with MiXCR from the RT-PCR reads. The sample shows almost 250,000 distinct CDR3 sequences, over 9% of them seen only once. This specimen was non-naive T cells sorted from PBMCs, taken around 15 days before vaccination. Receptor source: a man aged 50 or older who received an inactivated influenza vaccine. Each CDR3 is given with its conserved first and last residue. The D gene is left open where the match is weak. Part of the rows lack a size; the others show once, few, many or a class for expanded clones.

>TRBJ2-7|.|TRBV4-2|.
CASGPGLHFYEQYF
TGTGCCAGCGGCCCCGGGCTACACTTCTACGAGCAGTACTTC
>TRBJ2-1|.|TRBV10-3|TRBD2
CAIALEWAGGPKNEQFF
TGTGCCATCGCGTTAGAGTGGGCGGGAGGGCCCAAAAATGAGCAGTTCTTC
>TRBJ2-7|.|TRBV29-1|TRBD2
CSVDGTSGPYEQYF
TGCAGCGTTGATGGTACTAGCGGGCCCTACGAGCAGTACTTC
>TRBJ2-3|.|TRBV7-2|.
CASSLYADTQYF
TGTGCCAGCAGCTTGTACGCAGATACGCAGTATTTT
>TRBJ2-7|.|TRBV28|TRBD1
CASRTGGAYEQYF
TGTGCCAGCAGGACAGGGGGCGCATACGAGCAGTACTTC
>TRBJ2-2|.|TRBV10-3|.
CATYFAAVSGGELFF
TGTGCCACCTATTTTGCTGCGGTGTCGGGCGGGGAGCTGTTTTTT
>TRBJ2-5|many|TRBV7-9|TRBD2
CASSLWGTSGNQETQYF
TGTGCCAGCAGCTTATGGGGGACTAGCGGCAACCAAGAGACCCAGTACTTC
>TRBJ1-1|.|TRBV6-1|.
CASSPPGTLTQKAFF
TGTGCCAGCAGTCCCCCTGGGACACTCACTCAGAAAGCTTTCTTT
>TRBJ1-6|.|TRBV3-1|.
CASRFEGSPLHF
TGTGCCAGCAGATTCGAAGGATCACCCCTCCACTTT
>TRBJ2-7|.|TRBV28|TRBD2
CASSQLGLAGYEQYF
TGTGCCAGCAGTCAACTGGGACTAGCGGGGTACGAGCAGTACTTC
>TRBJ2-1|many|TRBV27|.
CASSLGGGWNEQFF
TGTGCCAGCAGTTTAGGCGGCGGGTGGAATGAGCAGTTCTTC
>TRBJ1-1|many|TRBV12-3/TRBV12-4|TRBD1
CASSLRQGGGTEAFF
TGTGCCAGCAGTCTACGACAGGGGGGGGGCACTGAAGCTTTCTTT
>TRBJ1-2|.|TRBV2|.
CASSESGDYGYTF
TGTGCCAGCAGTGAAAGTGGGGACTATGGCTACACCTTC
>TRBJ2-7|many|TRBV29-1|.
CSVEEGVYEQYF
TGCAGCGTTGAAGAGGGGGTTTACGAGCAGTACTTC
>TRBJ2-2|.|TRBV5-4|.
CASSGTRGVHTGELFF
TGTGCCAGCAGCGGTACAAGGGGTGTGCACACCGGGGAGCTGTTTTTT
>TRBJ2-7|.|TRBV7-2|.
CASSRARSEQYF
TGTGCCAGCAGCAGGGCTAGGAGCGAGCAGTACTTC
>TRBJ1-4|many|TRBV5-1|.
CASSSTGQGGEKLFF
TGCGCCAGCAGCAGCACAGGGCAGGGTGGAGAAAAACTGTTTTTT
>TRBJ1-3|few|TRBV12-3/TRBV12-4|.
CASIRGISGNTIYF
TGTGCCAGCATTCGGGGAATCTCTGGAAACACCATATATTTT
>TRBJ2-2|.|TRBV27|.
CASRGIGGRTNTGELFF
TGTGCCAGCAGGGGCATAGGTGGTAGAACGAACACCGGGGAGCTGTTTTTT
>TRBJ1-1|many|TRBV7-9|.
CASSFGDTEAFF
TGTGCCAGCAGCTTTGGCGACACTGAAGCTTTCTTT
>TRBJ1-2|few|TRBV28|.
CASSPNLRQAHGYTF
TGTGCCAGCAGCCCCAATCTCCGACAGGCCCATGGCTACACCTTC
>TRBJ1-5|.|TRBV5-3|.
CARSEKPTVEDQPQHF
TGTGCCAGAAGCGAAAAACCGACAGTGGAGGATCAGCCCCAGCATTTT
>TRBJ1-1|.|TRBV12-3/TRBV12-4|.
CASSLTGLQAFF
TGTGCCAGCAGTTTGACAGGTTTACAAGCTTTCTTT
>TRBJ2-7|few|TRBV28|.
CASSSPTGSYEQYF
TGTGCCAGCAGTTCCCCGACAGGCAGCTACGAGCAGTACTTC
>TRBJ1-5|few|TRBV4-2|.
CASSQFHNQPQHF
TGTGCCAGCAGCCAATTCCACAATCAGCCCCAGCATTTT
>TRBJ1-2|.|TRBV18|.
CASVPSQTNYGYTF
TGTGCCAGCGTCCCTTCCCAAACCAACTATGGCTACACCTTC
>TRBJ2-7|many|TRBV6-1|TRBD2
CASGVATSGTGEQYF
TGTGCCAGTGGGGTGGCGACTAGCGGGACAGGCGAGCAGTACTTC
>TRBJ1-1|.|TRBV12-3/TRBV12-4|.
CASSQGGRYTEAFF
TGTGCCAGCAGTCAAGGGGGGCGGTACACTGAAGCTTTCTTT
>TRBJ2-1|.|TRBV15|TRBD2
CATMGGSSYNEQFF
TGTGCCACCATGGGAGGGAGCTCCTACAATGAGCAGTTCTTC
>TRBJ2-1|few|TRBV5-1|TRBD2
CASSLVPGGANEQFF
TGCGCCAGCAGCCTGGTCCCCGGGGGGGCCAATGAGCAGTTCTTC
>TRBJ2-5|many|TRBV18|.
CASSPNQETQYF
TGTGCCAGCAGCCCTAACCAAGAGACCCAGTACTTC
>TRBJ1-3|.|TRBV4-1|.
CASSQAQPGNTIYF
TGCGCCAGCAGCCAAGCACAGCCGGGAAACACCATATATTTT
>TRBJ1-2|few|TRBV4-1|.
CASSPSRGIRANYGYTF
TGCGCCAGCAGCCCATCAAGGGGGATTAGGGCTAACTATGGCTACACCTTC
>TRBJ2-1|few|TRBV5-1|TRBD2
CASSESGGRFNEQFF
TGCGCCAGCAGCGAGAGCGGGGGGAGGTTCAATGAGCAGTTCTTC
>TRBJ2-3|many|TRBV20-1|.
CSARDGRRGTDTQYF
TGCAGTGCTAGAGATGGGAGGAGGGGCACAGATACGCAGTATTTT
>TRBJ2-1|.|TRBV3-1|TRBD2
CASSQEGGAYNEQFF
TGTGCCAGCAGCCAAGAGGGGGGGGCCTACAATGAGCAGTTCTTC
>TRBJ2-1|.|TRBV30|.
CAWSSPGGFYNEQFF
TGTGCCTGGAGTTCGCCAGGGGGGTTCTACAATGAGCAGTTCTTC
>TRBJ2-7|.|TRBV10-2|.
CASSESAQNSYEQYF
TGCGCCAGCAGTGAGTCAGCTCAGAACTCCTACGAGCAGTACTTC
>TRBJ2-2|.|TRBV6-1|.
CASRFLRQAENTGELFF
TGTGCCAGCCGCTTCCTTAGACAGGCTGAGAACACCGGGGAGCTGTTTTTT
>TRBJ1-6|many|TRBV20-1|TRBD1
CSAIPGQNSPLHF
TGCAGTGCTATACCGGGACAGAATTCACCCCTCCACTTT
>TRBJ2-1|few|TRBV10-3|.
CAISPGGQGNNEQFF
TGTGCCATCAGCCCAGGAGGCCAAGGCAACAATGAGCAGTTCTTC
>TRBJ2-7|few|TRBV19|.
CASSILRGEQYF
TGTGCCAGTAGTATCCTGCGAGGCGAGCAGTACTTC
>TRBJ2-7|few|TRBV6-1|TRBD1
CASRRDQGAIREQYF
TGTGCCAGCAGAAGAGATCAGGGGGCGATTCGCGAGCAGTACTTC
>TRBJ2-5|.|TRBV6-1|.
CASSGGKQTQYF
TGTGCCAGCAGTGGGGGGAAGCAGACCCAGTACTTC
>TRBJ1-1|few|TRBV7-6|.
CASSPRAQAGTEAFF
TGTGCCAGCAGCCCCCGGGCGCAGGCGGGGACTGAAGCTTTCTTT